Following are 28 T cell receptor beta chains from one sample sequenced in a study of blood T cells in healthy people across ages. A second roughly 6 to 11 cycle PCR used barcoded and J-beta primers. TCRdb re-analysed the 5' RACE reads in MiXCR, keeping a single row per CDR3 protein. The data contain about 780,000 distinct CDR3 sequences, around 50% of them singletons. Sequencing was performed on blood. The source is a man older than 75 in good health.

J is TRBJ2-3 and V is TRBV3-1; no definite D call. V was clipped by 3 bases and J by 0 bases, with 10 bases between them. From germline, CDR1 is LGHDT and CDR2 YNNKEL (reference sequence). The CDR3 runs to 15 residues. The CDR3, as DNA: TGTGCCAGCAGCCACTGGACCCCGAGCACAGATACGCAGTATTTT. It is translated as CASSHWTPSTDTQYF.

This clonotype has more than one count but fewer than ten. The rearrangement links TRBV9 to TRBJ2-7; no clear D gene. Per germline, CDR1 SGDLS and CDR2 YYNGEE. The V end lost 0 bases, the J end lost 4 bases, and 14 bases lay between the germline ends. CDR3 size: 15 residues. The CDR3: CASSVGWASIYEQYF. Here the CDR3 DNA reads TGTGCCAGCAGCGTAGGTTGGGCTTCAATTTACGAGCAGTACTTC.

The chain has TRBV20-1 and TRBJ2-1; 11 positions agree with TRBD2. The V segment lost 3 bases and the J segment 7 bases; nucleotides outside the gene matches: 5. The CDR3 covers 14 residues. The V gene's germline CDR1 is DFQATT and CDR2 SNEGSKA (reference sequence). The CDR3 bases are TGCAGTGCTAGTTATCTAGCGGGAGGAAATGAGCAGTTCTTC. Its translation: CSASYLAGGNEQFF.

V gene TRBV30 combines with J gene TRBJ1-2; D unresolved. The CDR3 totals 13 residues. The germline V gene has CDR1 GTSNPN and CDR2 SVGIG (reference sequence). V lost 2 bases, J lost 8 bases, and 15 bases lay in between. The CDR3 bases are TGTGCCTGGAGTAATGGGGAATTCGGGGGCTACACCTTC. It codes for CAWSNGEFGGYTF.

The chain is built from TRBV12-3 or TRBV12-4 and TRBJ1-5; D is unclear. This CDR3 region has 15 residues. The V gene lost 2 bases and the J gene lost 0 bases, with 8 bases spanning the gap. The CDR3 DNA reads TGTGCCAGCAGTTTATTTACGGCTAGCAATCAGCCCCAGCATTTT. Amino acids: CASSLFTASNQPQHF.

CDR3 DNA: TGTGCCAGCAGCCAAGGGGGGGGCATGTATTCACCCCTCCACTTT. Translated, it gives CASSQGGGMYSPLHF. This chain joins TRBV7-8 and TRBJ1-6; a weak D match, TRBD1 (6 bases). The V end lost 5 bases, the J end lost 8 bases, and 16 bases lay between the germline ends. The CDR3 loop spans 15 amino acids. Looked up from germline, CDR1 is SGHVS and CDR2 is FQNEAQ.

The chain recombines TRBV20-1 with TRBJ2-5; 10 bases map to TRBD2. The CDR3 is 13 amino acids. From germline, CDR1 is DFQATT and CDR2 SNEGSKA (reference sequence). Trimming removed 5 bases from V and 6 bases from J; junction bases left unmatched: 6. CDR3: CSALSSGSKTQYF. Here the CDR3 DNA reads TGCAGTGCTCTCTCTAGCGGGAGTAAGACCCAGTACTTC.

V and J are TRBV10-3 and TRBJ2-4; no firm D call. The length of the CDR3 is 15 residues. Germline V gives CDR1 ENHRY, CDR2 SYGVKD. The V end lost 2 bases, the J end lost 9 bases, and 17 bases lay between the germline ends. The CDR3: CAISERAQLESIQYF. CDR3 nucleotides: TGTGCCATCAGTGAGAGAGCCCAGCTGGAGAGCATTCAGTACTTC.

The CDR3 DNA reads as TGTGCCAGCAGTTTATACGAGAGCTCCTACAATGAGCAGTACTTC. Its translation: CASSLYESSYNEQYF. The V call is TRBV27, the J call TRBJ2-1; D gene uncertain. The J call may be mistaken, given a closer DNA end match to TRBJ2-7. Germline V gene lookup returns CDR1 MNHEY and CDR2 SMNVEV (reference sequence). This CDR3 contains 15 residues.

This clonotype has more than one count but fewer than ten. The chain couples TRBV13 to TRBJ2-3; D gene unclear. This CDR3 spans 13 amino acids. In germline, CDR1 is PRHDT, CDR2 FYEKMQ (reference sequence). V was clipped by 3 bases and J by 2 bases, with 6 bases between them. The CDR3 nucleotides read TGTGCCAGCAGCTTCTCAGTCACAGATACGCAGTATTTT. It yields the protein CASSFSVTDTQYF. Combining the CDR3 with reference TRBV13 and TRBJ2-3 gives the whole variable domain AAGVIQSPRHLIKEKRETATLKCYPIPRHDTVYWYQQGPGQDPQFLISFYEKMQSDKGSIPDRFSAQQFSDYHSELNMSSLELGDSALYFCASSFSVTDTQYFGPGTRLTVL.

The J gene is TRBJ1-4, the V gene TRBV18; D is undetermined. This CDR3 comprises 13 residues. Germline V gene lookup returns CDR1 KGHSH and CDR2 LQKENI. With 5 bases removed from V and 7 bases from J, the gap between germline ends came to 11 bases. The CDR3, as DNA: TGTGCCAGCTCAACCGGACGGGGTGAAAAACTGTTTTTT. This gives the protein CASSTGRGEKLFF.

This clonotype has ten or more counts. The DNA for the CDR3 is TGCAGCGTTGATCGGGGCGGCGACGCTGAGGGAGAGCAGTACTTC. As protein: CSVDRGGDAEGEQYF. The V gene is TRBV29-1, the J gene TRBJ2-7, with D perhaps given as TRBD1 or TRBD2 (5 bases each). CDR3 length: 15 residues. V was trimmed by 3 bases and J by 7 bases, leaving 22 bases between them. The germline gives CDR1 SQVTM, CDR2 ANQGSEA.

V usage is TRBV4-2 and J usage is TRBJ1-1, with D uncertain. V shed 4 bases and J shed 1 base, with 10 bases lying between them. The germline CDR1 and CDR2 sequences are LGHNA and YNFKEQ. The CDR3 is 14 amino acids. The DNA for the CDR3 is TGTGCCAGCAGCCCAGAGACGGGGAACACTGAAGCTTTCTTT. This gives the protein CASSPETGNTEAFF.

About this clonotype itself: The junction and the germline gene differ at one end; a read error may be behind it. V is TRBV12-3 or TRBV12-4 and J is TRBJ2-5; 8 bases match TRBD2. This CDR3 has 14 amino acids. CDR3 sequence reads: CASSPRGGLETRYF. DNA of the CDR3: TGTGCCAGCAGCCCCCGGGGGGGATTGGAGACCCGGTACTTC.

In the case of this clonotype: An end of the junction differs from the germline gene, which may be a read error. This chain uses TRBV4-3 with TRBJ1-4, with 11 positions matching TRBD1. This CDR3 region has 19 residues. Germline values: CDR1 LGHNA, CDR2 YSLEER. The CDR3 bases are TGCGTCAGCAGCCAAGATACGGACAGGGGGCGGGCAACTAATGAAAAACTGTTTTTT. Encoded protein: CVSSQDTDRGRATNEKLFF.

V is TRBV24-1 and J is TRBJ2-2; unclear D gene. V lost 5 bases and J lost 3, with 3 bases in between. CDR1 is KGHDR and CDR2 is SFDVKD in the germline V gene. The CDR3 runs 12 residues. CDR3 sequence reads: CATSVYTGELFF. The CDR3 DNA is TGTGCCACCAGTGTCTACACCGGGGAGCTGTTTTTT.

This clonotype was detected a few times. V is TRBV12-3 or TRBV12-4 and J is TRBJ2-2; 10 positions agree with TRBD2. This CDR3 comprises 15 residues. With V trimmed by 4 bases and J by 6 bases, 5 bases remained unmatched. The chain's CDR3 is CASSSLAGAPGELFF. CDR3 nucleotide sequence: TGTGCCAGCAGTTCCCTAGCGGGAGCCCCCGGGGAGCTGTTTTTT.

This chain connects TRBV5-1 to TRBJ2-5; a weak D match, TRBD1 (5 bases). The CDR3 loop spans 14 amino acids. Germline assignment: CDR1 SGHRS and CDR2 YFSETQ. V lost 0 bases and J lost 11, with 17 bases in between. This chain's CDR3 is CASSLEGVVYEQYF. CDR3 in DNA: TGCGCCAGCAGCTTGGAAGGGGTGGTGTATGAGCAGTACTTC. Looking up the rest from reference TRBV5-1 and TRBJ2-5 gives the full variable domain: KAGVTQTPRYLIKTRGQQVTLSCSPISGHRSVSWYQQTPGQGLQFLFEYFSETQRNKGNFPGRFSGRQFSNSRSEMNVSTLELGDSALYLCASSLEGVVYEQYFGPGTRLLVL.

This clonotype came up a few times. This sequence joins TRBV15 and TRBJ1-4; D is uncertain. This CDR3 region has 15 residues. Trimming left V 0 bases short and J 5 bases short, with 10 bases between. Looked up from germline, CDR1 is LNHNV and CDR2 is YYDKDF (reference sequence). CDR3 sequence reads: CATSRDGGENEKLFF. The CDR3 DNA reads TGTGCCACCAGCAGAGATGGAGGCGAGAATGAAAAACTGTTTTTT.

There are many counts of this clonotype. V gene TRBV18 combines with J gene TRBJ2-3; D may be TRBD1 (6 bases). The V gene lost 6 bases and the J gene lost 2 bases, with 15 bases spanning the gap. The germline V gene encodes CDR1 KGHSH and CDR2 LQKENI. The length of the CDR3 is 15 residues. CDR3 DNA: TGTGCCAGCTCCGACCAGGGGATTGCCACAGATACGCAGTATTTT. It codes for CASSDQGIATDTQYF. Using reference TRBV18 and TRBJ2-3 for the parts outside the CDR3, the full variable domain is NAGVMQNPRHLVRRRGQEARLRCSPMKGHSHVYWYRQLPEEGLKFMVYLQKENIIDESGMPKERFSAEFPKEGPSILRIQQVVRGDSAAYFCASSDQGIATDTQYFGPGTRLTVL.

The chain has TRBV5-1 and TRBJ2-1; possible D gene TRBD1, 7 bases. The end of the DNA is better explained by TRBJ2-7, so the J call may be wrong. CDR1 and CDR2 (germline): SGHRS, YFSETQ. The CDR3 is 15 residues long. CDR3 loop: CASSLDAGQYNEQYF. CDR3 bases: TGCGCCAGCAGCTTGGATGCGGGACAGTACAATGAGCAGTACTTC.

This clonotype has only one observation. This chain connects TRBV5-1 to TRBJ2-1; TRBD1 aligns across 8 bases. The J call may be faulty, since TRBJ2-7 better matches the DNA end. The CDR3 covers 15 residues. In germline, CDR1 is SGHRS, CDR2 YFSETQ. The CDR3 DNA reads TGCGCCAGCAGGGAGATGGGACAGGACTACAATGAGCAGTACTTC. Its protein is CASREMGQDYNEQYF.

This clonotype appeared once. J is TRBJ2-7 and V is TRBV11-1; tentative D call: TRBD1 (6 bases). The CDR3 is 14 residues long. V shed 9 bases and J shed 7 bases, with 22 bases lying between them. Germline V gene lookup returns CDR1 SGHAT and CDR2 FQDESV (reference sequence). CDR3 residues: CARGAESSYNEQYF. In DNA, the CDR3 is TGTGCCAGGGGGGCGGAGAGCTCCTACAATGAGCAGTACTTC.

This chain joins TRBV5-5 and TRBJ2-4, with D possibly matching TRBD2 (7 bases). Germline CDR1 reads SGHKS; CDR2 reads YYEKEE (reference sequence). The CDR3 contains 14 residues. Trimming cost V 2 bases and J 7 bases, with 13 bases left between them. The CDR3 spells CASSFAGALNIQYF. The DNA of the CDR3 is TGTGCCAGCAGCTTCGCGGGGGCGCTGAACATTCAGTACTTC. The full variable domain, in which reference TRBV5-5 and TRBJ2-4 provide the parts outside the CDR3, is DAGVTQSPTHLIKTRGQQVTLRCSPISGHKSVSWYQQVLGQGPQFIFQYYEKEERGRGNFPDRFSARQFPNYSSELNVNALLLGDSALYLCASSFAGALNIQYFGAGTRLSVL.

As concerns this clonotype: A clone one base away is much larger, so this may be a read error. The rearrangement joins TRBV7-2 to TRBJ2-1; TRBD1 matches at 7 bases. V was pared by 11 bases and J by 5 bases, with 12 bases of the junction left unmatched. Germline V gene lookup returns CDR1 SGHTA and CDR2 FQGNSA. This CDR3 has 14 amino acids. The CDR3 coding sequence is TGTGCCCGCAACCTGGGACAGAAGGACAATGAGCAGTTCTTC. Translating gives CARNLGQKDNEQFF.

The V call is TRBV9, the J call TRBJ2-1; D is possibly TRBD1 (6 bases). Germline V gene sequence: CDR1 SGDLS, CDR2 YYNGEE. Trimming pared 2 bases from V and 6 bases from J, leaving 15 bases between. This CDR3 comprises 15 residues. The CDR3: CASSVRGLRGNEQFF. CDR3 nucleotide sequence: TGTGCCAGCAGCGTCAGGGGCCTCAGAGGCAATGAGCAGTTCTTC. Based on the CDR3 plus reference TRBV9 and TRBJ2-1, the full variable domain is DSGVTQTPKHLITATGQRVTLRCSPRSGDLSVYWYQQSLDQGLQFLIQYYNGEERAKGNILERFSAQQFPDLHSELNLSSLELGDSALYFCASSVRGLRGNEQFFGPGTRLTVL.

J is TRBJ2-1 and V is TRBV6-6; TRBD2 matches at 7 bases. V was pared by 10 bases and J by 7 bases, with 16 bases of the junction left unmatched. CDR3 length: 15 amino acids. Germline values: CDR1 MNHNY, CDR2 SVGAGI (reference sequence). CDR3 region: CATLGRGEGGNEQFF. CDR3 DNA: TGTGCCACTCTTGGTCGCGGGGAGGGAGGAAATGAGCAGTTCTTC.

The chain links TRBV7-8 to TRBJ2-3, with 13 bases fitting TRBD2. From germline, CDR1 is SGHVS and CDR2 FQNEAQ. The CDR3 contains 22 residues. Trimming took 2 bases from V and 6 from J; bases not matched to a gene: 23. CDR3 region: CASSLRGPLGLAGQKGWDTQYF. The CDR3 DNA reads TGTGCCAGCAGCTTACGGGGCCCCTTGGGACTAGCGGGACAAAAGGGGTGGGATACGCAGTATTTT. Full variable domain (remainder filled in from reference TRBV7-8 and TRBJ2-3): GAGVSQSPRYKVAKRGQDVALRCDPISGHVSLFWYQQALGQGPEFLTYFQNEAQLDKSGLPSDRFFAERPEGSVSTLKIQRTQQEDSAVYLCASSLRGPLGLAGQKGWDTQYFGPGTRLTVL.